The sequence of this T cell receptor beta chain was determined in a study of blood T cell repertoires in COVID-19. Germline assignment: CDR1 SGHTA and CDR2 FQGTGA. The ends lost 0 bases at V and 2 bases at J; junction bases unmatched: 0. This CDR3 region has 14 residues. Data came from immunoSEQ multiplex PCR; TCRdb stores just in-frame clones and leaves some out. This table has about 100,000 clones, roughly 90% appearing once. This sequence originates from a man between 65 and 85 years old with acute or convalescent COVID-19. The V gene is TRBV7-3, the J gene TRBJ1-1; 7 bases align to TRBD1. The source material was peripheral blood. The CDR3 region is CASSLTGGNTEAFF. The DNA for the CDR3 is TGTGCCAGCAGCTTAACAGGGGGCAACACTGAAGCTTTCTTT.